Each of the 8 T cell receptor beta chains below was sequenced from the same sample in a study of T cells in Graves' hyperthyroidism and ophthalmopathy. It was RNA transcripts that yielded the amplified TCR beta CDR3 regions. HTBI primers were used for first-round RT-PCR of the TCR CDR3. TCRdb re-called the multiplex PCR reads with MiXCR, one entry per CDR3 protein. Of approximately 560,000 distinct CDR3 sequences listed, around 42% are singletons. The material sequenced was peripheral blood or thyroid tissue (not recorded which). The receptors were sampled from a woman under 30 with Graves' hyperthyroidism.

The genes are TRBV29-1 and TRBJ1-1; D is possibly TRBD1 (6 bases). CDR1 SQVTM and CDR2 ANQGSEA come from the germline V gene. V lost 8 bases and J 3 bases, leaving 13 bases between the germline ends. There are 12 residues in the CDR3. The CDR3 protein is CSLVRTDTEAFF. CDR3 DNA sequence: TGCAGCTTAGTAAGGACAGACACTGAAGCTTTCTTT.

This clonotype was detected only a few times. The V and J genes are TRBV5-5 and TRBJ2-6; the D call may be TRBD1 or TRBD2 (5 bases each). Per germline, CDR1 SGHKS and CDR2 YYEKEE (reference sequence). The CDR3 consists of 16 residues. V lost 4 bases to trimming and J lost 4 bases, with 15 bases between them. The CDR3 here is CASSPLGVRGANVLTF. The CDR3 DNA is TGTGCCAGCAGCCCCCTGGGGGTTAGGGGGGCCAACGTCCTGACTTTC.

This clonotype occurred once. The rearrangement joins TRBV19 to TRBJ1-4, with TRBD1 matching over 12 bases. Per germline, CDR1 LNHDA and CDR2 SQIVND (reference sequence). V lost 9 bases and J lost 0; bases outside the gene matches: 5. The CDR3 has 16 amino acids. The CDR3 here is CASRDRGPTTNEKLFF. In DNA, the CDR3 is TGTGCCAGCCGGGACAGGGGGCCGACAACTAATGAAAAACTGTTTTTT.

V and J are TRBV19 and TRBJ1-1; the D gene is possibly TRBD1 (6 bases). Germline-derived CDR1 and CDR2 are LNHDA and SQIVND (reference sequence). Trimming stripped 3 bases from V and 2 bases from J, with 10 bases between. The CDR3 is 14 amino acids. CDR3: CASSIGGANTEAFF. The CDR3 region has the DNA TGTGCCAGTAGTATCGGGGGCGCCAACACTGAAGCTTTCTTT.

The CDR3 spells CSVGTGTSTAEQYF. The CDR3 DNA reads as TGCAGCGTTGGAACCGGGACTAGCACCGCCGAGCAGTACTTC. This rearrangement joins TRBV29-1 to TRBJ2-7; TRBD2 agrees at 9 bases. The CDR3 runs to 14 residues. Per germline, CDR1 SQVTM and CDR2 ANQGSEA. The V gene end was trimmed by 4 bases and the J gene end by 6 bases; junction bases not matched to a gene: 10.

Concerning this clonotype: Given a much more abundant clone one base away, this may be a read error. The V call is TRBV9, the J call TRBJ1-5; unclear D gene. The V and J ends lost 4 bases and 4 bases respectively, with 15 bases between them. The CDR3 runs 15 residues. Germline V gives CDR1 SGDLS, CDR2 YYNGEE. CDR3 bases: TGTGCCAGCAGCCCTGCGACGCCTCAGAATCAGCCCCAGCATTTT. This translates into CASSPATPQNQPQHF.

The chain joins TRBV10-3 to TRBJ1-4, with no clear D. This CDR3 spans 13 amino acids. V dropped 8 bases and J dropped 5 bases, with 12 bases sitting between them. The germline V gene has CDR1 ENHRY and CDR2 SYGVKD. The CDR3 sequence: CAILAGGNEKLFF. CDR3 sequence (DNA): TGTGCCATCCTAGCGGGCGGCAATGAAAAACTGTTTTTT.

The CDR3 bases are TGTGCCAGCAGCACGTCCAGGGACAGGGAGAATCAGCCCCAGCATTTT. This codes for CASSTSRDRENQPQHF. The chain recombines TRBV9 with TRBJ1-5; 9 bases map to TRBD1. This CDR3 contains 16 residues. Looked up from germline, CDR1 is SGDLS and CDR2 is YYNGEE. The V and J ends lost 4 bases and 4 bases, in that order; junction bases with no gene match: 9.